This TCR beta chain derives from a study of tumour-infiltrating T cells in Burkitt lymphoma. Overall study context: Productive clonality predicted overall and progression-free survival.

Repertoires were generated with immunoSEQ multiplex PCR, while TCRdb's copy carries only in-frame clones and drops some. Here the sample spans about 230 clones, 89% being singletons. Germline-derived CDR1 and CDR2 are SNHLY and FYNNEI. The V and J ends lost 4 bases and 10 bases respectively, with 14 bases between them. The CDR3 spans 14 residues. This chain joins TRBV2 and TRBJ1-6; possibly TRBD1 for D (5 bases). The TCR was taken from a human donor with Burkitt lymphoma. Sequencing input: tumor tissue. The CDR3 sequence: CASSGGVTGSPLHF. CDR3 coding DNA: TGTGCCAGCAGTGGGGGGGTAACTGGATCACCCCTCCACTTT.